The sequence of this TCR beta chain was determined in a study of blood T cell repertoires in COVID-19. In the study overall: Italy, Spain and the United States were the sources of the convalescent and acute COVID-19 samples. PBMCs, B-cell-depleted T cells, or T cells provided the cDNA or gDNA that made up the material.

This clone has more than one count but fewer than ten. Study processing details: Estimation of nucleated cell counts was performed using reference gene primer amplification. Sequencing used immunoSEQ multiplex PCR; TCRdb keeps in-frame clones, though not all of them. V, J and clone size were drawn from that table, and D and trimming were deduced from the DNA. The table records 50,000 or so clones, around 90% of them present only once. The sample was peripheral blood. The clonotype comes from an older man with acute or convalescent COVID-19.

The CDR3 loop is CASSRQSGVYNSPLHF. The CDR3 coding sequence is TGTGCCAGTAGCCGACAGAGCGGGGTATATAATTCACCCCTCCACTTT. The chain couples TRBV19 to TRBJ1-6, with D perhaps TRBD1 (5 bases). Germline values: CDR1 LNHDA, CDR2 SQIVND (reference sequence). Trimming took off 6 bases at V and 4 bases at J, with 16 bases between the two ends. The CDR3 consists of 16 residues.